The 27 T cell receptor beta chains given below trace back to one sample, sequenced in a study of blood T cell repertoires in COVID-19 (dated by TCRdb to 2020 to 2021). Libraries were prepared through the immunoSEQ multiplex PCR assay. This is the immuneACCESS table as TCRdb keeps it, with only in-frame sequences that have V and J called. A part of the clones is gone; compared with another copy, unresolved V genes explain less than half, and the rest is unexplained. Recorded for this sample are about 240,000 clones; more than 75% of them occurred a single time. Around 12% of the sample is held by the ten biggest clonotypes. Sequencing used peripheral blood. The origin of the receptors is an older woman with active or convalescent COVID-19.

This chain joins TRBV19 and TRBJ2-1; TRBD1 matches at 12 bases. After removal of 7 bases from V and 10 bases from J, the junction contained 8 bases not matched to a gene. CDR1 and CDR2 from the germline V gene are LNHDA and SQIVND (reference sequence). The CDR3 totals 14 residues. The CDR3 DNA is TGTGCCAGTAAAACCGGGACAGGGGGCGGGGAGCAGTTCTTC. Translation gives CASKTGTGGGEQFF.

V usage is TRBV6-2 or TRBV6-3 and J usage is TRBJ2-3, with D unresolved. The CDR3 spans 12 residues. V lost 6 bases, J lost 6 bases, and 10 bases lay in between. Per the germline V gene, CDR1 is MNHEY and CDR2 is SVGEGT. The CDR3 nucleotides read TGTGCCAGCAGCCTAACCGGGGATACGCAGTATTTT. As protein: CASSLTGDTQYF.

V gene TRBV3-1 (or the pseudogene TRBV3-2) combines with J gene TRBJ2-7, with D unclear. Between the trimmed V and J ends, which lost 0 bases and 3 bases, there was a span of 9 bases. CDR1 and CDR2 from the germline V gene are LGHDT and YNNKEL (reference sequence). The CDR3 length is 14 residues. This chain's CDR3 is CASSQDLRNYEQYF. The CDR3 nucleotides read TGTGCCAGCAGCCAAGATCTCAGAAACTACGAGCAGTACTTC.

The V call is TRBV9, the J call TRBJ1-3, with 7 bases fitting TRBD1. Germline CDR1 reads SGDLS; CDR2 reads YYNGEE. The CDR3 length is 16 residues. The V and J ends lost 0 bases and 4 bases, in that order; junction bases with no gene match: 7. The CDR3 region is CASSVEGAGYGNTIYF. CDR3 DNA sequence: TGTGCCAGCAGCGTAGAGGGGGCAGGTTACGGAAACACCATATATTTT.

V usage is TRBV7-6 and J usage is TRBJ1-2; possibly TRBD1 for D (5 bases). The V end lost 0 bases, the J end lost 11 bases, and 7 bases lay between the germline ends. The CDR3 runs 11 residues. The germline CDR1 and CDR2 sequences are SGHVS and FNYEAQ. The CDR3 sequence: CASSLARGYTF. The CDR3 region has the DNA TGTGCCAGCAGCTTAGCCCGGGGGTACACCTTC. The variable domain in full, completed from reference TRBV7-6 and TRBJ1-2, reads GAGVSQSPRYKVTKRGQDVALRCDPISGHVSLYWYRQALGQGPEFLTYFNYEAQQDKSGLPNDRFSAERPEGSISTLTIQRTEQRDSAMYRCASSLARGYTFGSGTRLTVV.

To note about this clone: Different DNA sequences within this sample yield the same CDR3. The chain recombines TRBV4-2 with TRBJ2-1; D may be TRBD1 (6 bases). V gave up 0 bases and J gave up 1 base, with 10 bases separating them. The CDR3 runs 16 residues. The V gene's germline CDR1 is LGHNA and CDR2 YNFKEQ. For the CDR3, the DNA is TGTGCCAGCAGCCAAGATAGAGGGGGATCCTACAATGAGCAGTTCTTC. This gives the protein CASSQDRGGSYNEQFF.

This chain links TRBV13 with TRBJ2-6, with D unclear. This CDR3 has 15 amino acids. Germline V gene data show CDR1 as PRHDT and CDR2 as FYEKMQ (reference sequence). The V end was cut by 3 bases, the J end by 0 bases, with 6 bases between. The CDR3 is CASSFKLSGANVLTF. CDR3 in DNA: TGTGCCAGCAGCTTCAAACTCTCTGGGGCCAACGTCCTGACTTTC.

The rearrangement joins TRBV7-8 to TRBJ1-2, with 9 positions matching TRBD1. The trim removed 5 bases at V and 0 bases at J, leaving 10 bases unmatched. This CDR3 has 17 residues. From germline, CDR1 is SGHVS and CDR2 FQNEAQ. This CDR3 is CASSPGQGRSPNYGYTF. The DNA of the CDR3 is TGTGCCAGCAGCCCCGGACAGGGGCGATCACCTAACTATGGCTACACCTTC.

This sequence joins TRBV3-1 (or the pseudogene TRBV3-2) and TRBJ2-5; 15 nucleotides match TRBD2. Germline V CDR1 and CDR2: LGHDT, YNNKEL (reference sequence). The CDR3 sequence is 16 residues long. V dropped 5 bases and J dropped 5; count of bases not matched to a gene: 6. CDR3 in amino acids: CASSIGTSGGRETQYF. Written as DNA, the CDR3 is TGTGCCAGCAGCATCGGGACTAGCGGGGGGCGGGAGACCCAGTACTTC.

The chain couples TRBV7-2 to TRBJ1-5; possible D gene TRBD1, 6 bases. This CDR3 is built from 14 residues. Trimming cost V 5 bases and J 4 bases, with 12 bases left between them. Germline assignment: CDR1 SGHTA and CDR2 FQGNSA. The CDR3 is CASSHYRENQPQHF. The CDR3 DNA reads as TGTGCCAGCAGCCACTACAGGGAGAATCAGCCCCAGCATTTT. Complete variable domain (other parts from reference TRBV7-2 and TRBJ1-5): GAGVSQSPSNKVTEKGKDVELRCDPISGHTALYWYRQSLGQGLEFLIYFQGNSAPDKSGLPSDRFSAERTGGSVSTLTIQRTQQEDSAVYLCASSHYRENQPQHFGDGTRLSIL.

The chain is built from TRBV18 and TRBJ1-5; no firm D call. This CDR3 has 14 residues. Deletions cut 6 bases from V and 0 bases from J, with 9 bases between. CDR1 KGHSH and CDR2 LQKENI come from the germline V gene. CDR3 loop: CASSLGNSNQPQHF. The CDR3 DNA reads TGTGCCAGCTCGCTAGGTAATAGCAATCAGCCCCAGCATTTT.

DNA for the CDR3: TGTGCCAGCGCGACTCGACAGTCTCTCCAAGAGACCCAGTACTTC. This gives the protein CASATRQSLQETQYF. V and J are TRBV19 and TRBJ2-5, with D possibly being TRBD1 (5 bases). CDR1 LNHDA and CDR2 SQIVND come from the germline V gene (reference sequence). V was clipped by 9 bases and J by 1 base, with 18 bases between them. CDR3 length: 15 residues.

V usage is TRBV5-6 and J usage is TRBJ2-7; the match to TRBD1 covers 8 bases. The CDR3 covers 15 residues. CDR1 SGHDT and CDR2 YYEEEE come from the germline V gene. Trimming removed 4 bases from V and 0 bases from J; junction bases left unmatched: 6. CDR3 in amino acids: CASSPRQGFSYEQYF. The CDR3 coding sequence is TGTGCCAGCAGCCCTAGACAGGGGTTCTCCTACGAGCAGTACTTC.

The J gene is TRBJ2-3, the V gene TRBV3-1 (or the pseudogene TRBV3-2); the D is unclear. Trimming stripped 0 bases from V and 2 bases from J, with 6 bases between. The CDR3 consists of 14 residues. Per the germline V gene, CDR1 is LGHDT and CDR2 is YNNKEL (reference sequence). The CDR3 sequence: CASSQEADTDTQYF. For the CDR3, the DNA is TGTGCCAGCAGCCAAGAAGCTGACACAGATACGCAGTATTTT.

In nucleotides, the CDR3 is TGTGCCAGCAGCCCCGGAGAAGCGGGGGGCACGAGCTCCTACAATGAGCAGTTCTTC. Encoded protein: CASSPGEAGGTSSYNEQFF. The chain is built from TRBV5-4 and TRBJ2-1, with 9 bases aligning to TRBD2. Trimming at V came to 4 bases and at J to 0 bases, leaving 14 bases not matched to a gene. The CDR3 covers 19 residues. CDR1 is SGHNT, CDR2 YYREEE, per germline (reference sequence).

This clone has a handful of counts. In DNA form, the CDR3 reads TGTGCCAGCAGGATGGACAGGGTCCCCTACAATGAGCAGTTCTTC. Amino acids: CASRMDRVPYNEQFF. V is TRBV27 and J is TRBJ2-1; 8 bases map to TRBD1. Germline V gives CDR1 MNHEY, CDR2 SMNVEV (reference sequence). CDR3 length equals 15 residues. With V trimmed by 6 bases and J by 2 bases, 6 bases remained unmatched.

The V call is TRBV7-2, the J call TRBJ2-1; 13 bases match TRBD2. The germline CDR1 and CDR2 sequences are SGHTA and FQGNSA. This CDR3 has 16 amino acids. J was trimmed by 4 bases and V by 5 bases; bases with no gene match: 5. CDR3 in amino acids: CASSQGLAGLYNEQFF. The CDR3 nucleotides are TGTGCCAGCAGCCAGGGACTAGCGGGGTTATACAATGAGCAGTTCTTC.

This clone was seen a few times. This chain links TRBV9 with TRBJ1-6; the D is unclear. CDR3 size: 15 residues. Trimming cost V 0 bases and J 6 bases, with 10 bases left between them. Germline CDR1 is SGDLS and CDR2 is YYNGEE. CDR3 protein: CASSVDPGGNSPLHF. CDR3 in DNA: TGTGCCAGCAGCGTAGATCCGGGAGGTAATTCACCCCTCCACTTT.

The rearrangement joins TRBV2 to TRBJ1-2, with 8 bases lining up with TRBD1. The trim removed 6 bases at V and 9 bases at J, leaving 12 bases unmatched. CDR3 size: 14 residues. Per the germline V gene, CDR1 is SNHLY and CDR2 is FYNNEI. Written as DNA, the CDR3 is TGTGCCAGCAGAGGACAGGGAGGGACTTTGAGCTACACCTTC. Translation gives CASRGQGGTLSYTF.

This chain uses TRBV6-5 with TRBJ1-2, with TRBD1 identical over 9 bases. The germline gives CDR1 MNHEY, CDR2 SVGAGI. V lost 6 bases and J lost 4; bases outside the gene matches: 9. The CDR3 has 15 residues. The CDR3 is CASSKAGTGTYGYTF. The CDR3 nucleotides are TGTGCCAGCAGCAAGGCCGGGACAGGGACCTATGGCTACACCTTC.

The chain joins TRBV5-1 to TRBJ1-1; 7 positions match TRBD1. Looked up from germline, CDR1 is SGHRS and CDR2 is YFSETQ. V was pared by 4 bases and J by 0 bases, with 9 bases of the junction left unmatched. This CDR3 contains 16 residues. CDR3 nucleotide sequence: TGCGCCAGCAGCCCCGGACAGGTTCCTATGAACACTGAAGCTTTCTTT. Translating it yields CASSPGQVPMNTEAFF. Drawing the rest from reference TRBV5-1 and TRBJ1-1, the complete variable domain is KAGVTQTPRYLIKTRGQQVTLSCSPISGHRSVSWYQQTPGQGLQFLFEYFSETQRNKGNFPGRFSGRQFSNSRSEMNVSTLELGDSALYLCASSPGQVPMNTEAFFGQGTRLTVV.

The rearrangement links TRBV6-5 to TRBJ1-6; 7 bases match TRBD1. V lost 6 bases to trimming and J lost 5 bases; unmatched junction nucleotides: 7. Germline V gene sequence: CDR1 MNHEY, CDR2 SVGAGI. The CDR3 runs to 15 residues. The CDR3 here is CASRTTGTDNSPLHF. CDR3 DNA: TGTGCCAGCAGGACTACCGGGACAGATAATTCACCCCTCCACTTT.

In this sample, this clone turned up a few times. The genes are TRBV3-1 (or the pseudogene TRBV3-2) and TRBJ1-5, with D perhaps TRBD1 (5 bases). Germline values: CDR1 LGHDT, CDR2 YNNKEL (reference sequence). The CDR3 extends over 14 amino acids. Deletions cut 6 bases from V and 3 bases from J, with 12 bases between. The CDR3 DNA follows: TGTGCCAGCAGTCAGGGACTCTTCAATCAGCCCCAGCATTTT. This codes for CASSQGLFNQPQHF.

V gene TRBV5-1 combines with J gene TRBJ2-1, with 9 bases identical to TRBD1. Per germline, CDR1 SGHRS and CDR2 YFSETQ. This CDR3 contains 14 residues. Losses at the gene ends were 4 bases for V and 9 bases for J; bases not matched to a gene: 8. The CDR3, as DNA: TGCGCCAGCAGCGGGGGGGACAGGGCGGCTGAGCAGTTCTTC. Translating gives CASSGGDRAAEQFF.

V and J are TRBV29-1 and TRBJ1-1, with 10 bases identical to TRBD1. Per the germline V gene, CDR1 is SQVTM and CDR2 is ANQGSEA. V dropped 7 bases and J dropped 3; count of bases not matched to a gene: 14. The CDR3 consists of 16 residues. The CDR3: CSAPGQGHPRDTEAFF. The CDR3 coding sequence is TGCAGCGCCCCGGGACAGGGGCATCCGAGGGACACTGAAGCTTTCTTT.

The rearrangement uses TRBV7-2 and TRBJ2-3; D possibly corresponds to TRBD2 (5 bases). CDR3 size: 16 residues. CDR1 SGHTA and CDR2 FQGNSA come from the germline V gene. V lost 1 base, J lost 0 bases, and 11 bases lay in between. The CDR3 protein is CASSLDSGGSTDTQYF. The CDR3 coding sequence is TGTGCCAGCAGCTTAGATTCGGGCGGGAGCACAGATACGCAGTATTTT. Full variable domain (missing parts from reference TRBV7-2 and TRBJ2-3): GAGVSQSPSNKVTEKGKDVELRCDPISGHTALYWYRQSLGQGLEFLIYFQGNSAPDKSGLPSDRFSAERTGGSVSTLTIQRTQQEDSAVYLCASSLDSGGSTDTQYFGPGTRLTVL.

About this clone: Other DNA sequences of this sample code for an identical CDR3. V and J are TRBV18 and TRBJ2-3; D uncertain. The germline V and J ends were trimmed by 3 bases and 2 bases, with 3 bases remaining between them. Germline values: CDR1 KGHSH, CDR2 LQKENI. This CDR3 comprises 12 residues. In DNA form, the CDR3 reads TGTGCCAGCTCACCTTACACAGATACGCAGTATTTT. Translation: CASSPYTDTQYF.